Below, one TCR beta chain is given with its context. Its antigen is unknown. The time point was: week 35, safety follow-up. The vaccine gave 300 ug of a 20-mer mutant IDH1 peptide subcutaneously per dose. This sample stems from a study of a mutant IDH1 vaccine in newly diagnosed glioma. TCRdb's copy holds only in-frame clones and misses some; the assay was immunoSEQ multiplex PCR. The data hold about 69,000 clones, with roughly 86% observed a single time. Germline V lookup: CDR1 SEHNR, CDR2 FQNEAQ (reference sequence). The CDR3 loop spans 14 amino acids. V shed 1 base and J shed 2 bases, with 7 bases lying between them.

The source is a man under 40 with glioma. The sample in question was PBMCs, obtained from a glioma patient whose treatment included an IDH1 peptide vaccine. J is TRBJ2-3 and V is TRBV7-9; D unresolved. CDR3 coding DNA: TGTGCCAGCAGCTTAGGGGCACCCACAGATACGCAGTATTTT. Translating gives CASSLGAPTDTQYF.